This T cell receptor beta chain derives from a study of OX40 agonist ivuxolimab in advanced cancers. At the level of the study: Given to patients was ivuxolimab, an agonistic anti-OX40 (CD134) antibody.

Points on this clone: Its specificity is not known.

Some clones are missing from TCRdb's copy, which holds only in-frame ones; the method was immunoSEQ multiplex PCR. The table has tens of thousands of clones, 85% seen once. Peripheral blood came from all dose cohorts at three timepoints. V gave up 6 bases and J gave up 0 bases, with 3 bases separating them. CDR1 MDHEN and CDR2 SYDVKM come from the germline V gene. The CDR3 has 12 residues. Study-wide findings and caveats: By week 6 at 0.1 to 3.0 mg/kg, blood CD4+ and CD8+ T cells had expanded clonally. Mean expanded clone counts were higher in CD8+ than CD4+ T cells.

J is TRBJ1-5 and V is TRBV28; no clear D gene. This specimen consisted of CD4+ or CD8+ T cells sorted from blood, obtained in a trial of the OX40 agonist ivuxolimab. This sequence was found in an adult with an advanced solid tumor such as melanoma, head and neck, liver or kidney cancer. CDR3: CASRSSNQPQHF. In DNA form, the CDR3 reads TGTGCCAGCAGGAGTAGCAATCAGCCCCAGCATTTT.